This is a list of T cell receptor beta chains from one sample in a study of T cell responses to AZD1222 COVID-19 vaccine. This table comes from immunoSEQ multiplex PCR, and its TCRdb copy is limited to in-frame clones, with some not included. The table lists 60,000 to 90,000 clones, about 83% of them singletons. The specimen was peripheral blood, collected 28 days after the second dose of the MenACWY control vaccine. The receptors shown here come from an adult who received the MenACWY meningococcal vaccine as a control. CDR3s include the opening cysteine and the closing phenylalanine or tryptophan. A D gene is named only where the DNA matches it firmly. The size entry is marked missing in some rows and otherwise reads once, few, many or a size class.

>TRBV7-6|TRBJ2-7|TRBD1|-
TGTGCCAGCAGCTTAGGGGGGACAGGGATAGGAGAATGGTACTTC
CASSLGGTGIGEWYF
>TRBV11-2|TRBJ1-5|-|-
TGTGCCAGCAGCTTAAGCTACGGTACAGTCGAGGATAGCAATCAGCCCCAGCATTTT
CASSLSYGTVEDSNQPQHF
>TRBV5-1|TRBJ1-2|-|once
TGCGCCAGCAGCTTGGTTACAGGAGCTGGCTACACCTTC
CASSLVTGAGYTF
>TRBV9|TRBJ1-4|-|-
TGTGCCAGCAGCAAGGGGACCGTTGCAACTAATGAAAAACTGTTTTTT
CASSKGTVATNEKLFF
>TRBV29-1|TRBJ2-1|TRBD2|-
TGCAGCGTTGCGACTAGCGGGAGTAACAATGAGCAGTTCTTC
CSVATSGSNNEQFF
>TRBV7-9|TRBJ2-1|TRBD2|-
TGTGCCAGCAGCTTAGTTGGCGGGGGGGCAAATGAGCAGTTCTTC
CASSLVGGGANEQFF
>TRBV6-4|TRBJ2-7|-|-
TGTGCCAGCGGGGCGTACGAGCAGTACTTC
CASGAYEQYF
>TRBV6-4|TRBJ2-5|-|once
TGTGCCAGCAGTGTGGGCCCAGGGGAGACCCAGTACTTC
CASSVGPGETQYF
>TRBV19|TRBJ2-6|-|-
TGTGCCAGTAGTACCCTTACAGGCTCTGGGGCCAACGTCCTGACTTTC
CASSTLTGSGANVLTF
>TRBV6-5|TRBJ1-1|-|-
TGTGCCAGCAGACTCAGGGAGGGCACTGAAGCTTTCTTT
CASRLREGTEAFF
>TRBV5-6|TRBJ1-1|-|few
TGTGCCAGCAGCGGCAGGATTAACACTGAAGCTTTCTTT
CASSGRINTEAFF
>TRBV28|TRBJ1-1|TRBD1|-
TGTGCCAGCAGTACACAGGGGACTCTGAACACTGAAGCTTTCTTT
CASSTQGTLNTEAFF
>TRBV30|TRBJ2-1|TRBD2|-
TGTGCCTGGAGTGCGCTAGCGGGGGTACGCAATGAGCAGTTCTTC
CAWSALAGVRNEQFF
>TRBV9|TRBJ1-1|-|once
TGTGCCAGCGCCGCCGGGGCGAACACTGAAGCTTTCTTT
CASAAGANTEAFF
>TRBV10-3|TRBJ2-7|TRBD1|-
TGTGCCATCAGTGTTTCCGGGACAGGGGGCTACGAGCAGTACTTC
CAISVSGTGGYEQYF
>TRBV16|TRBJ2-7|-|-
TGTGCCAGCAGCCACCACAGGGCGGTCCACGAGCAGTACTTC
CASSHHRAVHEQYF
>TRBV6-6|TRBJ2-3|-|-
TGTGCCAGCAGCTTCGTGGATACGCAGTATTTT
CASSFVDTQYF
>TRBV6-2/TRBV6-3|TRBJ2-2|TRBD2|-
TGTGCCAGCAGTTCGGGACTAGACACCGGGGAGCTGTTTTTT
CASSSGLDTGELFF
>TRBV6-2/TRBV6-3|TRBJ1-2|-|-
TGTGCCAGCAGTTACAATTTACAGGGCTCGGCTGGCTACACCTTC
CASSYNLQGSAGYTF
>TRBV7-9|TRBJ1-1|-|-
TGTGCCAGCAGCCCCGCCGGGAACACTGAAGCTTTCTTT
CASSPAGNTEAFF
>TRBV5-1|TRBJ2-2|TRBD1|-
TGCGCCAGCAGCTTGACAGCCCAGCAGGGGGATTACACCGGGGAGCTGTTTTTT
CASSLTAQQGDYTGELFF
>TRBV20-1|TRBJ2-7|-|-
TGCAGTGCGAGGAGAGACGAGCAGTACTTC
CSARRDEQYF
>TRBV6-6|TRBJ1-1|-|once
TGTGCCAGCGGATGGGAAACTGAAGCTTTCTTT
CASGWETEAFF
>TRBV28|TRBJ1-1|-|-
TGTGCCAGCAGTTTCCAGGCCCCGCTAGAAGCTTTCTTT
CASSFQAPLEAFF
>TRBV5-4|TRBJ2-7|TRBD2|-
TGTGCCAGCAGCTTACTAGCGGGAGTCGGGTCCGAGCAGTACTTC
CASSLLAGVGSEQYF
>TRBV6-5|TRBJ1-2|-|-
TGTGCCAGCAGGCGCTTGGAGGGAGGCTACACCTTC
CASRRLEGGYTF
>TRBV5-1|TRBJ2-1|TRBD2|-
TGCGCCAGCAGCTTAGTCAGCGGGGGACGAAATGAGCAGTTCTTC
CASSLVSGGRNEQFF
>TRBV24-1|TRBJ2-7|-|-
TGTGCCAGGCGGGGGCCCACCTACGAGCAGTACTTC
CARRGPTYEQYF
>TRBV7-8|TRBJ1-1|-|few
TGTGCCAGCAGCTGGTCTGAGTTAAACACTGAAGCTTTCTTT
CASSWSELNTEAFF
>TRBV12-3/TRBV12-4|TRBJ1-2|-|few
TGTGCCAGCAGTTCCCCGGAGGGCTGGGGCTACACCTTC
CASSSPEGWGYTF
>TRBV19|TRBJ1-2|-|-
TGTGCCAGTAGTATATCGGGGGGGAACTATGGCTACACCTTC
CASSISGGNYGYTF
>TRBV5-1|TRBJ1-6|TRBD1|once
TGCGCCAGCAGCCCGGGTTTCGGACAGGGAAATTCACCCCTCCACTTT
CASSPGFGQGNSPLHF
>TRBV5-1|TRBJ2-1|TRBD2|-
TGCGCCAGCAGTTGGACTAGCGGGAGCGTCTATGAGCAGTTCTTC
CASSWTSGSVYEQFF
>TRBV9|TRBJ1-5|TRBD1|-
TGTGCCAGCAGCCAAACAGGGGGAGGTCAGCCCCAGCATTTT
CASSQTGGGQPQHF
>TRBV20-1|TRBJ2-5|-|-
TGCAGGGCCGGGCCGTCGGAGACCCAGTACTTC
CRAGPSETQYF
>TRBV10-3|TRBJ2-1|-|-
TGTGCCATCAGTGACGCGGGACAAGGAGTAAGCAATGAGCAGTTCTTC
CAISDAGQGVSNEQFF
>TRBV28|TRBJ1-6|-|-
TGTGCCAGCAGTCTAAGTGCAACCTCACCCCTCCACTTT
CASSLSATSPLHF
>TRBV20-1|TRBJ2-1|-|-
TGCAGTGCTAGTAGGGGGAATGAGCAGTTCTTC
CSASRGNEQFF
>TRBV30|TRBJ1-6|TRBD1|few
TGTGCCTGGAAGTCGGGACAGCTGCATTCACCCCTCCACTTT
CAWKSGQLHSPLHF
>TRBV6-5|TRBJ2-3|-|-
TGTGCCAGCTGGACCGTTAATACGCAGTATTTT
CASWTVNTQYF
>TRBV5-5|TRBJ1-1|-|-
TGTGCCAGCAATCTTCTAGGACACCAGAACACTGAAGCTTTCTTT
CASNLLGHQNTEAFF
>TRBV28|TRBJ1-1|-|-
TGTGCCAGCAGCCCCCCCGGGCCACATGAAGCTTTCTTT
CASSPPGPHEAFF
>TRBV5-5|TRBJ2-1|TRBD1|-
TGTGCCAGCAGCTCGTGGACAGGGAGATACAATGAGCAGTTCTTC
CASSSWTGRYNEQFF
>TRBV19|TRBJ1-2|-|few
TGTGCCAGTAGTATGGGCTATGGCTACACCTTC
CASSMGYGYTF
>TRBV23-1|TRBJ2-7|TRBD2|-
TGCGCCAGCAGTCATCGGACTAGCGGGAACCTTTACGAGCAGTACTTC
CASSHRTSGNLYEQYF
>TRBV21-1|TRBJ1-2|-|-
TGTGCCAGCAGCGTTGGACGGCTTTGCTTC
CASSVGRLCF
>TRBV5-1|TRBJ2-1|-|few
TGCGCCAGCAGCGAGTCAACAGGGACGGGATACAATGAGCAGTTCTTC
CASSESTGTGYNEQFF
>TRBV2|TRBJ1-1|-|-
TGTGCCAGCAGTGAGGAGGGGAACACTGAAGCTTTCTTT
CASSEEGNTEAFF
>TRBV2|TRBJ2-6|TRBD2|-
TGTGCCAGCAGTGCAAGAGGGAGGGGCTCTGGGGCCAACGTCCTGACTTTC
CASSARGRGSGANVLTF
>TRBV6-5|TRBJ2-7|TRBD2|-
TGTGCCAGTAGCGGGAGTTCCTACGAGCAGTACTTC
CASSGSSYEQYF
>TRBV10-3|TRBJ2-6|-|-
TGTGCCATCAGTGAACCCCGCTCTGGGGCCAACGTCCTGACTTTC
CAISEPRSGANVLTF
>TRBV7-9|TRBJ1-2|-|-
TGTGCCAGCAGCCCAAGGGGGGGCGGAGGCTACACCTTC
CASSPRGGGGYTF
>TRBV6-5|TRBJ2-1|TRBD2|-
TGTGCCACTAATAGCGGGAGCCGTGTTGGGAATGAGCAGTTCTTC
CATNSGSRVGNEQFF
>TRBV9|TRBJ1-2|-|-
TGTGCCAGCAGCGTAGATTCAGGGGTTGGTGGCTACACCTTC
CASSVDSGVGGYTF
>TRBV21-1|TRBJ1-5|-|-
TGTGCCAGCAGCAAACGAACCGATGTGAGCAATCAGCCCCAGCATTTT
CASSKRTDVSNQPQHF
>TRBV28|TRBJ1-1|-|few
TGTGCCAGCACCCCCGGCGGACATCTCAACACTGAAGCTTTCTTT
CASTPGGHLNTEAFF
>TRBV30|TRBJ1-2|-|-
TGTGCCTGGGGCTTAGGTTGGGGGAACTATGGCTACACCTTC
CAWGLGWGNYGYTF